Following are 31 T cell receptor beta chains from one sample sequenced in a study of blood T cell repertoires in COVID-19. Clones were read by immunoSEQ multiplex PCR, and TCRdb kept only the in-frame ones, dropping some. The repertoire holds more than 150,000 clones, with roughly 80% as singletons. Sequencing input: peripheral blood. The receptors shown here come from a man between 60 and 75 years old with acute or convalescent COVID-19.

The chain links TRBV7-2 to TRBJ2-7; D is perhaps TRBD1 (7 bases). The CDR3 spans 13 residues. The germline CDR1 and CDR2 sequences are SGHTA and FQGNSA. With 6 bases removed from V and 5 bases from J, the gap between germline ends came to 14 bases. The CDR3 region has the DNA TGTGCCAGCAGAGACTCAGGGGGGAACGAGCAGTACTTC. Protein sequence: CASRDSGGNEQYF. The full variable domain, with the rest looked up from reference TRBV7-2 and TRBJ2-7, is GAGVSQSPSNKVTEKGKDVELRCDPISGHTALYWYRQSLGQGLEFLIYFQGNSAPDKSGLPSDRFSAERTGGSVSTLTIQRTQQEDSAVYLCASRDSGGNEQYFGPGTRLTVT.

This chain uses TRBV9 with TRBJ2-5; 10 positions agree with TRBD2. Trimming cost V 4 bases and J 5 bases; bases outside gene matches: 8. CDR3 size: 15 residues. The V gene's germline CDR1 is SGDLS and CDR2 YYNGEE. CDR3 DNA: TGTGCCAGCAGCTCCCAAGCGGGAGGGTGGGAGACCCAGTACTTC. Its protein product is CASSSQAGGWETQYF.

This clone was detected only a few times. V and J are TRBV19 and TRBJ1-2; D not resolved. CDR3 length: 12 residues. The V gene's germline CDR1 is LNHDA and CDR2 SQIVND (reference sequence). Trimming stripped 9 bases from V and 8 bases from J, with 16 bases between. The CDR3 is CASQRAVGGYTF. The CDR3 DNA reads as TGTGCCAGCCAAAGAGCGGTAGGGGGCTACACCTTC.

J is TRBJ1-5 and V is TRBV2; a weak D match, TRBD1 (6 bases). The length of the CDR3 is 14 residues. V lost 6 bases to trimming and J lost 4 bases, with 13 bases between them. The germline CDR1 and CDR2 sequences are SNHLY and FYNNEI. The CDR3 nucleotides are TGTGCCAGCAGGCTTGACAGGTCTAATCAGCCCCAGCATTTT. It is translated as CASRLDRSNQPQHF.

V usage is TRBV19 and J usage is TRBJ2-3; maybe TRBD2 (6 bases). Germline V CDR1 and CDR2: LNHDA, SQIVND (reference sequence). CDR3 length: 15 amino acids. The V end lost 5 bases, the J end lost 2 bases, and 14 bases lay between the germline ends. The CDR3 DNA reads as TGTGCCAGTAGTGTGGGTGGGACTCTCACAGATACGCAGTATTTT. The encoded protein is CASSVGGTLTDTQYF.

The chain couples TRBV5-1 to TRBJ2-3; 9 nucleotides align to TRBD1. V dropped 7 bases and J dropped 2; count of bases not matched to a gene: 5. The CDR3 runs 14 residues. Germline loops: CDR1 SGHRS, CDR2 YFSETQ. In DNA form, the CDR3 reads TGCGCCAGCCAGGGACAGGGCCTCACAGATACGCAGTATTTT. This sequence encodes CASQGQGLTDTQYF.

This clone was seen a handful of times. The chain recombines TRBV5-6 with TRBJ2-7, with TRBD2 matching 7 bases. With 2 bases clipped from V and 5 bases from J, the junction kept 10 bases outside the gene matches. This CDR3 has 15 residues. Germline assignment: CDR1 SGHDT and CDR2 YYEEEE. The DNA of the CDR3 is TGTGCCAGCAGCTTAAACCCCGGGGCGGGAGACGAGCAGTACTTC. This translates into CASSLNPGAGDEQYF.

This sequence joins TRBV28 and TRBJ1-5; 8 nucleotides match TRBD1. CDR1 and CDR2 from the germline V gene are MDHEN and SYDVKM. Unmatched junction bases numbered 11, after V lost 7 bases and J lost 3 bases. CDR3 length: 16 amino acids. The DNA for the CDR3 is TGTGCCAGCACCTCTTCCGGGACAGGAAACAATCAGCCCCAGCATTTT. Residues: CASTSSGTGNNQPQHF. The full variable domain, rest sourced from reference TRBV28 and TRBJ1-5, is DVKVTQSSRYLVKRTGEKVFLECVQDMDHENMFWYRQDPGLGLRLIYFSYDVKMKEKGDIPEGYSVSREKKERFSLILESASTNQTSMYLCASTSSGTGNNQPQHFGDGTRLSIL.

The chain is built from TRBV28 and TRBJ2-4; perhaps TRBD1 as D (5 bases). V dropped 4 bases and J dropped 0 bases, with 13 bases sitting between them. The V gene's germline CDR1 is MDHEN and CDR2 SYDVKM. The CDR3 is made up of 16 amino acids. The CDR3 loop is CASSSSGFRAKNIQYF. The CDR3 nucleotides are TGTGCCAGCAGTTCCTCAGGGTTTAGAGCCAAAAACATTCAGTACTTC.

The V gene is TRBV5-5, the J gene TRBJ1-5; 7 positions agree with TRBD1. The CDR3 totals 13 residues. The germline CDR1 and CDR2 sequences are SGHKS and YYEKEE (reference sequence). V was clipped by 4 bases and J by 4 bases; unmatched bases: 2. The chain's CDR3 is CASSQTGNQPQHF. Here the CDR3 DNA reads TGTGCCAGCAGCCAGACAGGGAATCAGCCCCAGCATTTT. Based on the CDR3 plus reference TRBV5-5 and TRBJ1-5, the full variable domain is DAGVTQSPTHLIKTRGQQVTLRCSPISGHKSVSWYQQVLGQGPQFIFQYYEKEERGRGNFPDRFSARQFPNYSSELNVNALLLGDSALYLCASSQTGNQPQHFGDGTRLSIL.

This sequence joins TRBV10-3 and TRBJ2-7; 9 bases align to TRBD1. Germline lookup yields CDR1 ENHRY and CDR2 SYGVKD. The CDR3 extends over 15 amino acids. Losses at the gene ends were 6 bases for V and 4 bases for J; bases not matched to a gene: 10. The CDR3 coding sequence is TGTGCCATCAGCCCACAGTCGGGACAGGGTTACGAGCAGTACTTC. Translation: CAISPQSGQGYEQYF.

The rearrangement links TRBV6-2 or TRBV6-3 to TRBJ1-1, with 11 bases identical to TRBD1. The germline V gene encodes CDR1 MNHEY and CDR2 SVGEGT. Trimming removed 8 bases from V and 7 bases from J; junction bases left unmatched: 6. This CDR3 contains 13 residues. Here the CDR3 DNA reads TGTGCCAGCTGCCGGGACAGGGGGAATGAAGCTTTCTTT. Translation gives CASCRDRGNEAFF.

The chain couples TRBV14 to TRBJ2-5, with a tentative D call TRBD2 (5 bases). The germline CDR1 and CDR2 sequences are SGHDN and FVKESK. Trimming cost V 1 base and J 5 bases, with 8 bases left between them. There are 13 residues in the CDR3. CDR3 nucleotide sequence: TGTGCCAGCAGCCAAGGGCGCGGGGAGACCCAGTACTTC. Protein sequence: CASSQGRGETQYF.

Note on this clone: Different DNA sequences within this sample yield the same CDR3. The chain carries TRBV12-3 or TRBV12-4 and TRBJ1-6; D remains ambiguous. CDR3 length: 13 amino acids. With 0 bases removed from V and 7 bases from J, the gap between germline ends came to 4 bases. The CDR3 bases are TGTGCCAGCAGTTTAGCTCTAAATTCACCCCTCCACTTT. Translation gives CASSLALNSPLHF.

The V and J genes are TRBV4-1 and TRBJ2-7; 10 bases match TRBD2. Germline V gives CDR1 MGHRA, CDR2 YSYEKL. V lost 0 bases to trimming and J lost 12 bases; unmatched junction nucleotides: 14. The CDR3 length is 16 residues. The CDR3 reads CASSQDPAGGPLILYF. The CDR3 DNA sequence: TGCGCCAGCAGCCAAGATCCAGCGGGAGGGCCTCTTATATTGTACTTC.

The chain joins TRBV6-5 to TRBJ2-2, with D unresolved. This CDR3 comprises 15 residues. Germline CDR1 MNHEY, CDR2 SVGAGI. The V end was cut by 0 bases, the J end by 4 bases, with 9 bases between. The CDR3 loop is CASSYSSGFTGELFF. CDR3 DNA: TGTGCCAGCAGTTACTCTTCCGGGTTCACCGGGGAGCTGTTTTTT.

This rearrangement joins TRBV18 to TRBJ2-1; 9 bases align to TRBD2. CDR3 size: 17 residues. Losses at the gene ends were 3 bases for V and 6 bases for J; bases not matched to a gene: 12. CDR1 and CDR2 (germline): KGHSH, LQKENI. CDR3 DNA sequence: TGTGCCAGCTCACCCCCGGGTAGCGGGAGAATAGGCAATGAGCAGTTCTTC. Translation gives CASSPPGSGRIGNEQFF.

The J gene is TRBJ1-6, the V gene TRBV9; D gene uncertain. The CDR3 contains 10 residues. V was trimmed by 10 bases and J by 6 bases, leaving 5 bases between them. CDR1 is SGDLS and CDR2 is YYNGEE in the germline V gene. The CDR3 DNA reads TGTGCCCGTATTAATTCACCCCTCCACTTT. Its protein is CARINSPLHF.

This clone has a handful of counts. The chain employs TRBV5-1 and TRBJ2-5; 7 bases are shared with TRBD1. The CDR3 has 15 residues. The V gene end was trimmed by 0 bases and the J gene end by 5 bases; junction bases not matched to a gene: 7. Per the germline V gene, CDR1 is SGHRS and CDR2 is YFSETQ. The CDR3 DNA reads TGCGCCAGCAGCTTGGCAGGGGACAGTCATGAGACCCAGTACTTC. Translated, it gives CASSLAGDSHETQYF.

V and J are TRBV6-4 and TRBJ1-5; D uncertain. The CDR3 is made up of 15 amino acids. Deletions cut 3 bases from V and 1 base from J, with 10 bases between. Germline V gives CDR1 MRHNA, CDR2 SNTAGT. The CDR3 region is CASSEEGSSNQPQHF. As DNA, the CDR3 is TGTGCCAGCAGTGAAGAGGGTTCGAGCAATCAGCCCCAGCATTTT.

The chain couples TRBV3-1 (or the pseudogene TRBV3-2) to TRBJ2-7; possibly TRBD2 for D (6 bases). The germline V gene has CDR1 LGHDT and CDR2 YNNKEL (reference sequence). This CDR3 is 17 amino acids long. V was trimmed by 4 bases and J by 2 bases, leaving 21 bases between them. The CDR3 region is CASSRSPIGGIAYEQYF. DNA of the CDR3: TGTGCCAGCAGCCGTTCCCCTATCGGCGGGATCGCCTACGAGCAGTACTTC.

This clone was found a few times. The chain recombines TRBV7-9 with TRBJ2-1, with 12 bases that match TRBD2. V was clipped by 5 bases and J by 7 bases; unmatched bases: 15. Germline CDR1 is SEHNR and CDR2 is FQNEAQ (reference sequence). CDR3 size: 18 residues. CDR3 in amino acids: CASSNFRRASGRVNEQFF. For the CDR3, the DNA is TGTGCCAGCAGCAATTTTCGCAGGGCTAGCGGGAGGGTAAATGAGCAGTTCTTC.

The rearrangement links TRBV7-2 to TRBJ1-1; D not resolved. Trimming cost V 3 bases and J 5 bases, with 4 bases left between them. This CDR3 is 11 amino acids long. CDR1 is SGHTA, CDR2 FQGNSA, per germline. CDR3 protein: CASSLTTEAFF. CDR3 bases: TGTGCCAGCAGCTTGACAACTGAAGCTTTCTTT.

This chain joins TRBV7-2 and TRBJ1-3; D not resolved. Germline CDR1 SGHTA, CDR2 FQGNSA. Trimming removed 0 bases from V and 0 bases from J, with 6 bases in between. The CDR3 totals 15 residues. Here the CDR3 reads CASSLAASSGNTIYF. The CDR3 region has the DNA TGTGCCAGCAGCTTAGCGGCCAGCTCTGGAAACACCATATATTTT.

The DNA for the CDR3 is TGTGCCAGCAGCCAAACTAGCGGGAGGGCCCCATTTGATACGCAGTATTTT. Translating gives CASSQTSGRAPFDTQYF. The J gene is TRBJ2-3, the V gene TRBV3-1 (or the pseudogene TRBV3-2); TRBD2 matches at 13 bases. This CDR3 comprises 17 residues. V was clipped by 2 bases and J by 6 bases; unmatched bases: 8. CDR1 is LGHDT and CDR2 is YNNKEL in the germline V gene (reference sequence).

CDR3 in amino acids: CASSRQGTNNEQFF. Here the CDR3 DNA reads TGTGCCAGCAGCAGACAGGGAACAAACAATGAGCAGTTCTTC. This chain links TRBV27 with TRBJ2-1; 7 bases match TRBD1. Per the germline V gene, CDR1 is MNHEY and CDR2 is SMNVEV (reference sequence). This CDR3 is built from 14 residues. The V segment lost 6 bases and the J segment 5 bases; nucleotides outside the gene matches: 7.

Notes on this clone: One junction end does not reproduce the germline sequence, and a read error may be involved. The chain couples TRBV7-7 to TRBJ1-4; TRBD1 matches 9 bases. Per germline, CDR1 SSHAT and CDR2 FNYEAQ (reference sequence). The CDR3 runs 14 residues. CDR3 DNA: TGTGCTAGCAGCTTGGGGACAGGGAATGAAAAACTGTTTTTT. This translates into CASSLGTGNEKLFF.

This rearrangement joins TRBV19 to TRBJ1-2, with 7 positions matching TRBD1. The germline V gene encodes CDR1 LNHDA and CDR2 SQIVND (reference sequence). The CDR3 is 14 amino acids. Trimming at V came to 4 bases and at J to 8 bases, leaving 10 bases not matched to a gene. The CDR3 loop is CASSNRQGGRGYTF. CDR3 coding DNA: TGTGCCAGTAGTAATCGGCAGGGGGGAAGAGGCTACACCTTC.

The CDR3 spells CASNSLGGMNTEAFF. The CDR3 region has the DNA TGTGCCAGTAACTCCCTGGGGGGAATGAACACTGAAGCTTTCTTT. The chain joins TRBV19 to TRBJ1-1, with D possibly TRBD1 on 5 matching bases. This CDR3 has 15 amino acids. Per germline, CDR1 LNHDA and CDR2 SQIVND (reference sequence). V lost 7 bases, J lost 0 bases, and 15 bases lay in between.

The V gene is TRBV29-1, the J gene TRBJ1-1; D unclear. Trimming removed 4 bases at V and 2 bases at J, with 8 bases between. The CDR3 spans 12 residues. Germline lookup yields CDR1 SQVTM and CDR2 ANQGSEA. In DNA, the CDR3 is TGCAGCGTTGGGCAGTTTAACACTGAAGCTTTCTTT. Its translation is CSVGQFNTEAFF.

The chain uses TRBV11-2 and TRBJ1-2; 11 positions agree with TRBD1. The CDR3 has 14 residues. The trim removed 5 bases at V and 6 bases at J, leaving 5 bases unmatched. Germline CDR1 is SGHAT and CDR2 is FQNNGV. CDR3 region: CASSKDRGQDGYTF. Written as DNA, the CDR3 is TGTGCCAGCAGCAAGGACAGGGGGCAGGATGGCTACACCTTC.